This section outlines one T cell receptor (beta chain) sequence together with its context. The antigen remains undetermined. This sample stems from a study of CD4 T cells in relation to SARS-CoV-2 and coronaviruses. General study points: Crossreactive clones expanded significantly less to SARS-CoV-2 than monoreactive clones. Around 60% of donors had memory CD4+ clonotypes crossrecognizing SARS-CoV-2 and common cold coronavirus spike.

Naive and memory CD4+ T cells were separated from cryopreserved PBMCs. For 10 days, around 99,000 sorted CD4+ cells grew with T cell-depleted PBMCs and CEF. The table came from immunoSEQ multiplex PCR; TCRdb's copy has only in-frame clones and leaves some out. The table shows 41,000 or so clones, with more than 70% occurring only once. The V gene lost 5 bases and the J gene lost 1 base, with 2 bases spanning the gap. The germline V gene has CDR1 SNHLY and CDR2 FYNNEI. The CDR3 contains 11 residues. The clonotype was recovered from an adult with COVID-19. This chain connects TRBV2 to TRBJ2-5; D not certain. Material: naive CD4+ T cells from PBMCs, cultured in vitro. The subset denotes: naive CD4+ T cells isolated by negative enrichment. CDR3 amino acids: CASSIQETQYF. CDR3 nucleotides: TGTGCCAGCAGTATCCAAGAGACCCAGTACTTC.